This T cell receptor beta chain was profiled in a study of beta chain features in type 1 diabetes. Study-wide background: Comparable age, gender and cell yields were observed in patients relative to healthy donors. Regarding the study as a whole: The study left unresolved whether HLA type influences TCRB rearrangement. TCRB CDR3s from Type 1 diabetes patients were moderately but significantly shorter in all four CD4+ subsets. PCR might favor shorter templates, equally in patients and controls.

Isolation of CD4+ naive, central memory, regulatory and stem cell-like memory cells was achieved by sorting via CD45RO/CCR7/CD25/CD127/CD95/CD27. With respect to this clone: The antigen remains undetermined.

Investigators reverse transcribed all isolated RNA, so they sequenced expressed TCRB transcripts. Clones were read by immunoSEQ multiplex PCR, and TCRdb kept only the in-frame ones, dropping some. In the table there are about 160,000 clones, less than 9.5% of which are singletons. There are 17 residues in the CDR3. Germline loops: CDR1 LNHNV, CDR2 YYDKDF (reference sequence). V dropped 3 bases and J dropped 1 base, with 19 bases sitting between them. Specimen: central memory CD4+ T cells from blood. V usage is TRBV15 and J usage is TRBJ2-7; tentatively, D is TRBD1 (5 bases). The sequence was obtained from a woman between 40 and 50 years old with type 1 diabetes. The CDR3 reads CATSSSLLRVDSYEQYF. In nucleotides, the CDR3 is TGTGCCACCAGCAGTTCCCTACTCAGGGTCGATTCCTACGAGCAGTACTTC.